The T cell receptor (beta chain) described here comes from a study of shared clonotypes between healthy human individuals. Across the whole study: The cohort had two women and three men, ages 18 to 49.

Deep-level assay runs were performed. Method: immunoSEQ multiplex PCR; TCRdb's copy keeps in-frame clones and lacks some. The sample shows hundreds of thousands of clones, more than 95% of them seen only once. The specimen was naive CD4+ T cells sorted from blood. Subset described: CD45RA+ positively selected. The TCR sequence derives from a woman in her twenties or thirties in good health.

The CDR3 here is CASSLWGQSRNQPQHF. Here the CDR3 DNA reads TGTGCCAGCAGTTTATGGGGTCAATCCCGCAATCAGCCCCAGCATTTT. V is TRBV28 and J is TRBJ1-5; D remains unclear. CDR1 MDHEN and CDR2 SYDVKM come from the germline V gene. The ends were cut back, 0 bases at V and 2 bases at J, with 11 bases in the middle. This CDR3 is 16 amino acids long.